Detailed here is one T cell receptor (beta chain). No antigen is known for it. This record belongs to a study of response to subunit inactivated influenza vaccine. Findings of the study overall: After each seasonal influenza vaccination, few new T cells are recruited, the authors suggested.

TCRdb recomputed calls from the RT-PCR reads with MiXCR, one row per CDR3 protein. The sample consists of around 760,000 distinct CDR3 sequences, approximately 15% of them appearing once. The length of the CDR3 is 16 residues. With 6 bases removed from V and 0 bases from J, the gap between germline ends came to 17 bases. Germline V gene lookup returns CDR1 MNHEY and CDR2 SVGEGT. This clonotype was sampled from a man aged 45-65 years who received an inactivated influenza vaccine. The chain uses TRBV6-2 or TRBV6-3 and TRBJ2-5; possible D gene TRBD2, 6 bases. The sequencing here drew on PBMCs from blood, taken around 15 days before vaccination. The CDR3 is CASSNSSEGYQETQYF. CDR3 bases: TGTGCCAGCAGCAACTCTTCGGAGGGGTACCAAGAGACCCAGTACTTC.